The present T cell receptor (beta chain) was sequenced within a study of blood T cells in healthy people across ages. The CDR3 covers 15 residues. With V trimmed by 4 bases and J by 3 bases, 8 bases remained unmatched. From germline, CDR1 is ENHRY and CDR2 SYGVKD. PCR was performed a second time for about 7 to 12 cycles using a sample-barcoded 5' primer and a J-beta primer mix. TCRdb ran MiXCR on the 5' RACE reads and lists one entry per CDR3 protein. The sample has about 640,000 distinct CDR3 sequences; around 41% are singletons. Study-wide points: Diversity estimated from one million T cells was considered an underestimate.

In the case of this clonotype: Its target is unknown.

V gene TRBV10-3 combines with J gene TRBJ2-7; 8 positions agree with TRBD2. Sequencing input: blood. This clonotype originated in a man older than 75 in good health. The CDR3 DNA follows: TGTGCCATCAGTGGGGGTAGCGGGGATGTCTACGAGCAGTACTTC. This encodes CAISGGSGDVYEQYF.